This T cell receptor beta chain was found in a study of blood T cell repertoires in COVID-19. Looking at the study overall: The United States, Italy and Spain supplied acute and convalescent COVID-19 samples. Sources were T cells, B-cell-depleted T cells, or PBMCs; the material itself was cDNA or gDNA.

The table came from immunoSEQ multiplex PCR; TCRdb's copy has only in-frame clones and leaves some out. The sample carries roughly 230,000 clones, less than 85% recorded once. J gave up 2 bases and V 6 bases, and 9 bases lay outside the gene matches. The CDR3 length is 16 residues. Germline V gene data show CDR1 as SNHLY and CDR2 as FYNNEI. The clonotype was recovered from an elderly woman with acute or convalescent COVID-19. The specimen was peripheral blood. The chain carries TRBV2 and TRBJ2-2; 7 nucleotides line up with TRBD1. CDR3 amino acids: CASRSTGAFNTGELFF. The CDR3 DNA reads TGTGCCAGCAGATCAACAGGGGCCTTTAACACCGGGGAGCTGTTTTTT.